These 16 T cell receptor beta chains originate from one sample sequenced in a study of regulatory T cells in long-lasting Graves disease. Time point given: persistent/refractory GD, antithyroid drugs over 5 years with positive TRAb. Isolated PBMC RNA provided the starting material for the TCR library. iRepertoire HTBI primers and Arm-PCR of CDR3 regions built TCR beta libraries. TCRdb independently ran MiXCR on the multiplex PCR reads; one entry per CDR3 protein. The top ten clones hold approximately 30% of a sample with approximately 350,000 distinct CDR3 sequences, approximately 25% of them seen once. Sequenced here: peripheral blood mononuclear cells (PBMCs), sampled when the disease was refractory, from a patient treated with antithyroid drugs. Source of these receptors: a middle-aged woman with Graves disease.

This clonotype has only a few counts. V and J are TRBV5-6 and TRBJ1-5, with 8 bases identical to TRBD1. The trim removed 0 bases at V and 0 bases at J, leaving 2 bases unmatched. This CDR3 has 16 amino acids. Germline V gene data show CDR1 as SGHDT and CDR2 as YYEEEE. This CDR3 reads CASSLGQGRSNQPQHF. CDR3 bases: TGTGCCAGCAGCTTGGGACAGGGGCGTAGCAATCAGCCCCAGCATTTT.

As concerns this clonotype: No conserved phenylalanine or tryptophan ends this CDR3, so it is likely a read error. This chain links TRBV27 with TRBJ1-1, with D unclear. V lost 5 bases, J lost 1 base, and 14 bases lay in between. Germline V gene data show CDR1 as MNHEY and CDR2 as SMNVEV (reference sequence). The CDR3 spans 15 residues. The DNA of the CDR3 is TGTGCCAGCAGTCCTCTGGAGGCTTGGAACACTGAAGCTTTCCTT. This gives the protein CASSPLEAWNTEAFL.

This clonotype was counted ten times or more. The DNA for the CDR3 is TGTGCCAGCAGCTTACGGCGGCAGGGTCGGAACTATGGCTACACCTTC. It yields the protein CASSLRRQGRNYGYTF. The chain recombines TRBV13 with TRBJ1-2; TRBD1 might be the D (5 bases). This CDR3 spans 16 amino acids. Trimming took off 2 bases at V and 2 bases at J, with 15 bases between the two ends. The germline CDR1 and CDR2 sequences are PRHDT and FYEKMQ (reference sequence).

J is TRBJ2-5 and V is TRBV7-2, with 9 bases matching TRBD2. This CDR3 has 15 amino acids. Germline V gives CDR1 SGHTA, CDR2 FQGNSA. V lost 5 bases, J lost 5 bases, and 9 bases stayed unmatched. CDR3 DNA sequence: TGTGCCAGCAGCCTAACTAGCGGGTGGGTGGAGACCCAGTACTTC. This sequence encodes CASSLTSGWVETQYF.

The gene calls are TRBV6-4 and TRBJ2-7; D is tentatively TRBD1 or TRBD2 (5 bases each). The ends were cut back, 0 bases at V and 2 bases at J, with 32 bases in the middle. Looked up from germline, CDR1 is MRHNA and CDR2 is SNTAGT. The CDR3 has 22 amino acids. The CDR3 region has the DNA TGTGCCAGCAGTGACTCGGGCCGGGGCGGCTACGACTACCAGGGAACTCCCTACGAGCAGTACTTC. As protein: CASSDSGRGGYDYQGTPYEQYF.

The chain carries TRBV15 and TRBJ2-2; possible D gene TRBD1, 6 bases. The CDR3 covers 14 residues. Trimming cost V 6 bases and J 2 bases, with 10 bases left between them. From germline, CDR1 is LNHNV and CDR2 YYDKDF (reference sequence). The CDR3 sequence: CATRKDSNTGELFF. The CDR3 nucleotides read TGTGCCACCAGGAAGGACAGTAACACCGGGGAGCTGTTTTTT.

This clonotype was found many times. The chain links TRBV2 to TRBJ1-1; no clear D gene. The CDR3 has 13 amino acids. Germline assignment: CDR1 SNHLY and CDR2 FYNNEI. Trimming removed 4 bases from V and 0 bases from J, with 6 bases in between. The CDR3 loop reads CASSVGVNTEAFF. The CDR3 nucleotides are TGTGCCAGCAGTGTCGGCGTGAACACTGAAGCTTTCTTT.

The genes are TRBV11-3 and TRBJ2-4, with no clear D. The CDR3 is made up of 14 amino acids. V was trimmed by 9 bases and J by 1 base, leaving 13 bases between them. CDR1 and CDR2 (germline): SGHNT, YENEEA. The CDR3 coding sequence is TGTGCCAGTCATCCGTTAGCTGCCAAAAACATTCAGTACTTC. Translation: CASHPLAAKNIQYF.

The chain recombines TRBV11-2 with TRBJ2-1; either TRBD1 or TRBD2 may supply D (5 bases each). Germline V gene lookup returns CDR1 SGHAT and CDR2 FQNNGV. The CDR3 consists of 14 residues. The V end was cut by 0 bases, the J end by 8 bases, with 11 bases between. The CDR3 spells CASSLDGGKDEQFF. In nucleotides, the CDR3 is TGTGCCAGCAGCTTAGATGGGGGAAAGGATGAGCAGTTCTTC.

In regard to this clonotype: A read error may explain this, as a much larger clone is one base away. CDR3 bases: TGTGCCAGCAGTTTCCAAGCCACTCGGGCCGGTAATCTGCCCCAGCATTTT. This translates into CASSFQATRAGNLPQHF. This rearrangement joins TRBV6-5 to TRBJ1-5; D is unresolved. The CDR3 has 17 residues. Germline loops: CDR1 MNHEY, CDR2 SVGAGI.

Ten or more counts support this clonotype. CDR3 region: CASTAYPGGQGDEAFF. DNA of the CDR3: TGTGCCAGTACTGCGTACCCGGGGGGACAGGGAGATGAAGCTTTCTTT. The chain is built from TRBV19 and TRBJ1-1, with 9 bases identical to TRBD1. The V gene end was trimmed by 7 bases and the J gene end by 7 bases; junction bases not matched to a gene: 16. CDR3 length: 16 amino acids. Germline loops: CDR1 LNHDA, CDR2 SQIVND (reference sequence).

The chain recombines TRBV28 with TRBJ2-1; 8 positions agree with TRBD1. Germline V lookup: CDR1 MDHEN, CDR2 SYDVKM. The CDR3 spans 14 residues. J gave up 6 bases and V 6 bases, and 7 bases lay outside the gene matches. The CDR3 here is CASSQRTGSNEQFF. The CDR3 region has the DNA TGTGCCAGCAGCCAACGGACAGGGTCCAATGAGCAGTTCTTC.

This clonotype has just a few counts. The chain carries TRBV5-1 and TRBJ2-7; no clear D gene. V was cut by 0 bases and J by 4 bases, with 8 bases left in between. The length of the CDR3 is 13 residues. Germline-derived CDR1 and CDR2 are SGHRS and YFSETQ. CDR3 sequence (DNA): TGCGCCAGCAGCTTGGCACCCCCTTACGAGCAGTACTTC. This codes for CASSLAPPYEQYF.

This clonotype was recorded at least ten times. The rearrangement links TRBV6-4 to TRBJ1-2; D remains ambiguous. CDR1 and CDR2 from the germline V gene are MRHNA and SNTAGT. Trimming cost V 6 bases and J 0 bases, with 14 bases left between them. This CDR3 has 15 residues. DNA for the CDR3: TGTGCCAGCAGCAAGGTGCACTACGCTAACTATGGCTACACCTTC. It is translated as CASSKVHYANYGYTF.

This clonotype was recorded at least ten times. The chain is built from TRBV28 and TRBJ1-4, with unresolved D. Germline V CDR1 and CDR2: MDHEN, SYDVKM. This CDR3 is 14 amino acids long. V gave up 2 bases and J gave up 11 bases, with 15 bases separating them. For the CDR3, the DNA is TGTGCCAGCAGTTTAGCTCTCGTAGACGGGAAACTGTTTTTT. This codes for CASSLALVDGKLFF.

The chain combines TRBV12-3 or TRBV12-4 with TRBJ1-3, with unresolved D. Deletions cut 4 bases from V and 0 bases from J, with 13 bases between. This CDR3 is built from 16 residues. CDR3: CASSSLHSSSGNTIYF. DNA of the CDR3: TGTGCCAGCAGTTCGTTACACTCGTCCTCTGGAAACACCATATATTTT.